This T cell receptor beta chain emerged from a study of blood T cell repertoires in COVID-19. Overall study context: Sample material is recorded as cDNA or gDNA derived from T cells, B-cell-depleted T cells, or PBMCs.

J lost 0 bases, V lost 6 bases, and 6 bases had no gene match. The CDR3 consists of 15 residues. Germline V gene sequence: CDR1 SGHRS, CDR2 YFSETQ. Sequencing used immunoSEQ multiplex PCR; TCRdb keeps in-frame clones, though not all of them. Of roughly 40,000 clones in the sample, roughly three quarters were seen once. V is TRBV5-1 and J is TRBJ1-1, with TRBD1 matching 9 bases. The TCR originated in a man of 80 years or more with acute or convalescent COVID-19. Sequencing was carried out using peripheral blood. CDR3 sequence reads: CASTSGTGMNTEAFF. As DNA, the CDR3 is TGCGCCAGCACCTCCGGGACAGGGATGAACACTGAAGCTTTCTTT.